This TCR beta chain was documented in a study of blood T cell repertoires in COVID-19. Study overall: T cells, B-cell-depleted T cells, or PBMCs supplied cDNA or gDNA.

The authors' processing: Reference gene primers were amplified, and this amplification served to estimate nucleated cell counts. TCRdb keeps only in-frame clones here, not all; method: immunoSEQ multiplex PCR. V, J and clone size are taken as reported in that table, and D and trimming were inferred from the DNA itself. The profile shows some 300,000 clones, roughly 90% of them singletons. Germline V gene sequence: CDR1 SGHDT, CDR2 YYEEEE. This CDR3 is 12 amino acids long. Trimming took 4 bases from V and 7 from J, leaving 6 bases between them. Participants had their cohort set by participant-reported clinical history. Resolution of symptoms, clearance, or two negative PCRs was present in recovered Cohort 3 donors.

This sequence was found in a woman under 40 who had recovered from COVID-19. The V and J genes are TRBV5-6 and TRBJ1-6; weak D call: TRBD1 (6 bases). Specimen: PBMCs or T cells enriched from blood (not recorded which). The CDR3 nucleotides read TGTGCCAGCAGCACAGGGAATTCACCCCTCCACTTT. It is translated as CASSTGNSPLHF.